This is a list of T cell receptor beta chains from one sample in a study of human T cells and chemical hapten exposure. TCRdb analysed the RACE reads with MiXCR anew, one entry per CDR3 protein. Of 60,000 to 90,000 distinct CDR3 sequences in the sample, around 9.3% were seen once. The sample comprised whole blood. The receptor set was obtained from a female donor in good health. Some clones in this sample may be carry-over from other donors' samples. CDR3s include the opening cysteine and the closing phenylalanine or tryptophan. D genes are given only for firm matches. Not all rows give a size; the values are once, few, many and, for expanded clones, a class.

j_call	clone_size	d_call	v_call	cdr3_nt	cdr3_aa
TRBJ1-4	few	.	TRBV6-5	TGTGCCAGCAGCAGGGGCACTAATGAAAAACTGTTTTTT	CASSRGTNEKLFF
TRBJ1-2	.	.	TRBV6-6	TGTGCCAGCATCTCAACGGCGGGCAGCGCACTCTATGGCTACACCTTC	CASISTAGSALYGYTF
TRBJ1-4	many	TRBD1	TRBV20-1	TGCAGTGCTCCCGGGACAGGGGCCGAAAAACTGTTTTTT	CSAPGTGAEKLFF
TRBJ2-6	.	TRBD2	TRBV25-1	TGTGCCAGCCGGGGGGGTACGGATTCTGGGGCCAACGTCCTGACTTTC	CASRGGTDSGANVLTF
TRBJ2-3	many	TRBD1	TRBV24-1	TGTGCCACCAGTGATCCAACCCTGACAGGGGATACGCAGTATTTT	CATSDPTLTGDTQYF
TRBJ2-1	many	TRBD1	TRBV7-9	TGTGCCAGCAGCTTCCGGGACAGGGGTGGAAATGAGCAGTTCTTC	CASSFRDRGGNEQFF
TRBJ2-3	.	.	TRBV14	TGTGCCAGCAGCCGGGCCTCCCGCACAGATACGCAGTATTTT	CASSRASRTDTQYF
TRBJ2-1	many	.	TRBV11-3	TGTGCCAGCATCCCCCAGGGCTACAATGAGCAGTTCTTC	CASIPQGYNEQFF
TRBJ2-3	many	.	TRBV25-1	TGTGCCAGCAGTGTCGCGGGGACTGGCACAGATACGCAGTATTTT	CASSVAGTGTDTQYF
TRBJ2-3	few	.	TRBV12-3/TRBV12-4	TGTGCCAGCAGTAAGGGTTTCATTCAAGATACGCAGTATTTT	CASSKGFIQDTQYF